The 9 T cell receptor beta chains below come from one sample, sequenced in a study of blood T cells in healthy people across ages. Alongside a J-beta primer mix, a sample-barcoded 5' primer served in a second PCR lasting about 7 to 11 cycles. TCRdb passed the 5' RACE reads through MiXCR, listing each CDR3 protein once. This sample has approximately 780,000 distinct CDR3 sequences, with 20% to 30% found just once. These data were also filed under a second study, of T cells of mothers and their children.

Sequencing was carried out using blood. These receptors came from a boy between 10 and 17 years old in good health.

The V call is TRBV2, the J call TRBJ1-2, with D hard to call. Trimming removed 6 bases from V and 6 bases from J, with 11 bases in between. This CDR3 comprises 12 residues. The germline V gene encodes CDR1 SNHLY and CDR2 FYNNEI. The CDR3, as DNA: TGTGCCAGCAGCTGGGGTGGAGATGGCTACACCTTC. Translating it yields CASSWGGDGYTF.

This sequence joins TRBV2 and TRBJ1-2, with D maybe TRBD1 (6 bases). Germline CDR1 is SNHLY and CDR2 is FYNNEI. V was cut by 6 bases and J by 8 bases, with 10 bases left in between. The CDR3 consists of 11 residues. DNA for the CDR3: TGTGCCAGCAGCCCGACAGGAGGCTACACCTTC. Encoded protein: CASSPTGGYTF.

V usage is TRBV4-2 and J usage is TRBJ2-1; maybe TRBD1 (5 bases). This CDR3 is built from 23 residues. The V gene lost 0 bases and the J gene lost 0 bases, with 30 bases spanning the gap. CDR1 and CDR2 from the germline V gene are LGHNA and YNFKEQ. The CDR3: CASSQDLSLSRTGKFSSYNEQFF. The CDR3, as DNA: TGTGCCAGCAGCCAAGATTTAAGCCTTTCGAGAACAGGAAAATTTAGCTCCTACAATGAGCAGTTCTTC.

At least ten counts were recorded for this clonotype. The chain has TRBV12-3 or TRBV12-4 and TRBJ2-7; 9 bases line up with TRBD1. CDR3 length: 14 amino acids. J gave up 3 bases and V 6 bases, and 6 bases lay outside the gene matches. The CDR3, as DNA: TGTGCCAGCAGCCTGGGACAGGGTATCTACGAGCAGTACTTC. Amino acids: CASSLGQGIYEQYF.

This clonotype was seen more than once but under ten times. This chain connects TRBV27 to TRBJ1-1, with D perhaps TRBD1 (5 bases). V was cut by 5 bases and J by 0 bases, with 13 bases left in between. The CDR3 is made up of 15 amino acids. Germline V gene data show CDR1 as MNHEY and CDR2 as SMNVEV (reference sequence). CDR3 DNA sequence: TGTGCCAGCAGTAGTCCAGGGACCCTGAACACTGAAGCTTTCTTT. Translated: CASSSPGTLNTEAFF.

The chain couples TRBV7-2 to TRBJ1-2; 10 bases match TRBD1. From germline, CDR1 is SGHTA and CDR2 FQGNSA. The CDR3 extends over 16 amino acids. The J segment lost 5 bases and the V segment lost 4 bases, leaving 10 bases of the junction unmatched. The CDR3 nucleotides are TGTGCCAGCAGCTCGGGGAGGGGGACAGGGGAATATGGCTACACCTTC. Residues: CASSSGRGTGEYGYTF.

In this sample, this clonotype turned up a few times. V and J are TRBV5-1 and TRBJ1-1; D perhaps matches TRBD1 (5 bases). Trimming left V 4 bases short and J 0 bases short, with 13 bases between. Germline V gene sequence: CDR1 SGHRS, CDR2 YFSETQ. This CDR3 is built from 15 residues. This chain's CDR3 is CASSEQGGMNTEAFF. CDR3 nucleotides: TGCGCCAGCAGCGAGCAGGGAGGCATGAACACTGAAGCTTTCTTT.

CDR3 DNA sequence: TGCAGTGCTAGTCGGCGGGGGAACACTGAAGCTTTCTTT. Encoded protein: CSASRRGNTEAFF. The rearrangement uses TRBV20-1 and TRBJ1-1; unclear D gene. Germline loops: CDR1 DFQATT, CDR2 SNEGSKA (reference sequence). The CDR3 covers 13 residues. V was cut by 3 bases and J by 1 base, with 9 bases left in between.

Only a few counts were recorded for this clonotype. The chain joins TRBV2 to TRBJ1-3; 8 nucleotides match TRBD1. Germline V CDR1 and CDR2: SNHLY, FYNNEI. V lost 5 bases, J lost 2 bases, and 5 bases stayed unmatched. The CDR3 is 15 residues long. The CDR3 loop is CASSYQGAPGNTIYF. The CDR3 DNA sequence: TGTGCCAGCAGTTATCAGGGGGCTCCTGGAAACACCATATATTTT.